Shown below are 30 T cell receptor beta chains from a single sample sequenced in a study of blood T cell repertoires in COVID-19. Repertoires were generated with immunoSEQ multiplex PCR, while TCRdb's copy carries only in-frame clones and drops some. The sample has around 220,000 clones, about 93% seen once. The sequenced sample was PBMCs or T cells enriched from blood (not recorded which). The receptors were sampled from a woman aged 18-29 years who had recovered from COVID-19.

The chain links TRBV3-1 (or the pseudogene TRBV3-2) to TRBJ2-7, with 15 bases lining up with TRBD2. V was clipped by 4 bases and J by 2 bases; unmatched bases: 6. The germline gives CDR1 LGHDT, CDR2 YNNKEL (reference sequence). The CDR3 length is 17 residues. The CDR3 region is CASSPGTSGGLAYEQYF. As DNA, the CDR3 is TGTGCCAGCAGCCCCGGGACTAGCGGGGGGCTAGCCTACGAGCAGTACTTC.

The chain has TRBV10-3 and TRBJ2-2; 7 bases are shared with TRBD2. The CDR3 is 15 amino acids. Germline lookup yields CDR1 ENHRY and CDR2 SYGVKD. With 5 bases clipped from V and 1 base from J, the junction kept 4 bases outside the gene matches. CDR3 nucleotides: TGTGCCATCAGTTCCACTAGCGAGAACACCGGGGAGCTGTTTTTT. As protein: CAISSTSENTGELFF.

The V gene is TRBV7-9, the J gene TRBJ1-3; D unresolved. Trimming shortened V by 5 bases and J by 5 bases, and 25 bases separated the two germline ends. The CDR3 extends over 18 amino acids. CDR1 is SEHNR, CDR2 FQNEAQ, per germline (reference sequence). DNA for the CDR3: TGTGCCAGCAGCATTTTGGCCCGTCCAGCGAGATCCCGAAACACCATATATTTT. Amino acid sequence: CASSILARPARSRNTIYF.

The V gene is TRBV15, the J gene TRBJ2-3, with 8 bases identical to TRBD2. With 0 bases clipped from V and 2 bases from J, the junction kept 4 bases outside the gene matches. Germline CDR1 LNHNV, CDR2 YYDKDF (reference sequence). The CDR3 loop spans 16 amino acids. Here the CDR3 reads CATSRELAAFTDTQYF. CDR3 nucleotide sequence: TGTGCCACCAGCAGAGAACTAGCGGCCTTCACAGATACGCAGTATTTT.

This chain joins TRBV19 and TRBJ1-6; D not resolved. The germline V gene encodes CDR1 LNHDA and CDR2 SQIVND (reference sequence). This CDR3 is built from 13 residues. Trimming took 4 bases from V and 6 from J, leaving 7 bases between them. CDR3 sequence (DNA): TGTGCCAGTAGTACCCAGGCTAATTCACCCCTCCACTTT. Its protein is CASSTQANSPLHF.

The J gene is TRBJ1-1, the V gene TRBV11-3, with TRBD1 matching 8 bases. The CDR3 length is 14 residues. Trimming at V came to 5 bases and at J to 7 bases, leaving 9 bases not matched to a gene. Germline CDR1 and CDR2: SGHNT and YENEEA. Written as DNA, the CDR3 is TGTGCCAGCAGCCACGGACAGGGCGTTTATGAAGCTTTCTTT. It yields the protein CASSHGQGVYEAFF.

The V and J genes are TRBV12-5 and TRBJ2-1; TRBD2 matches 11 bases. This CDR3 has 16 residues. V lost 2 bases to trimming and J lost 4 bases; unmatched junction nucleotides: 4. CDR1 and CDR2 (germline): LGHNT, FRNRAP. The CDR3 loop reads CASGLPSGGTYNEQFF. In nucleotides, the CDR3 is TGTGCTAGTGGTTTGCCTAGCGGGGGGACTTACAATGAGCAGTTCTTC.

This chain connects TRBV28 to TRBJ1-1; D is unresolved. The germline CDR1 and CDR2 sequences are MDHEN and SYDVKM. Trimming left V 3 bases short and J 7 bases short, with 9 bases between. This CDR3 region has 12 residues. CDR3: CASSLTSFEAFF. CDR3 coding DNA: TGTGCCAGCAGTTTGACAAGCTTTGAAGCTTTCTTT.

The gene calls are TRBV19 and TRBJ1-3; TRBD1 might be the D (5 bases). The germline V gene encodes CDR1 LNHDA and CDR2 SQIVND (reference sequence). The CDR3 has 14 amino acids. Trimming took off 5 bases at V and 1 base at J, with 9 bases between the two ends. The CDR3 DNA sequence: TGTGCCAGTAGTTGGCAGGGATCTGGAAACACCATATATTTT. This gives the protein CASSWQGSGNTIYF.

The V call is TRBV4-1, the J call TRBJ2-1, with unresolved D. Germline CDR1 MGHRA, CDR2 YSYEKL. V shed 3 bases and J shed 3 bases, with 12 bases lying between them. The CDR3 sequence is 15 residues long. The CDR3 DNA is TGCGCCAGCAGCCAGAATACAGAGTACTACAATGAGCAGTTCTTC. This translates into CASSQNTEYYNEQFF.

This clone was found once. The gene calls are TRBV29-1 and TRBJ2-5, with 9 positions matching TRBD1. The CDR3 is made up of 16 amino acids. V dropped 4 bases and J dropped 5; count of bases not matched to a gene: 14. Per the germline V gene, CDR1 is SQVTM and CDR2 is ANQGSEA. The CDR3 loop is CSVGLGTGFLTETQYF. DNA of the CDR3: TGCAGCGTTGGCCTGGGGACAGGGTTTCTCACGGAGACCCAGTACTTC.

The chain employs TRBV5-1 and TRBJ1-1, with no clear D. The germline V and J ends were trimmed by 0 bases and 4 bases, with 10 bases remaining between them. Per the germline V gene, CDR1 is SGHRS and CDR2 is YFSETQ. CDR3 length: 14 residues. Here the CDR3 DNA reads TGCGCCAGCAGCTTGGGGCTGGAGGGCACTGAAGCTTTCTTT. This encodes CASSLGLEGTEAFF.

The J gene is TRBJ2-5, the V gene TRBV7-9; 8 nucleotides match TRBD2. Germline CDR1 and CDR2: SEHNR and FQNEAQ (reference sequence). Unmatched junction bases numbered 10, after V lost 3 bases and J lost 4 bases. The length of the CDR3 is 16 residues. The CDR3 reads CASSFSREGEAETQYF. The CDR3, as DNA: TGTGCCAGCAGCTTTTCCCGGGAGGGGGAAGCAGAGACCCAGTACTTC.

V gene TRBV29-1 combines with J gene TRBJ1-1; D is unclear. Germline V gene lookup returns CDR1 SQVTM and CDR2 ANQGSEA. This CDR3 is built from 12 residues. The germline V and J ends were trimmed by 4 bases and 3 bases, with 9 bases remaining between them. The DNA of the CDR3 is TGCAGCGTTGGTACGGTGGACACTGAAGCTTTCTTT. It encodes CSVGTVDTEAFF.

The V call is TRBV4-3, the J call TRBJ2-3, with D unresolved. The CDR3 totals 13 residues. V lost 3 bases and J lost 2, with 6 bases in between. Germline-derived CDR1 and CDR2 are LGHNA and YSLEER. The CDR3 reads CASSQLYTDTQYF. For the CDR3, the DNA is TGCGCCAGCAGCCAGTTGTACACAGATACGCAGTATTTT.

This chain links TRBV5-4 with TRBJ1-2; D unresolved. Germline V CDR1 and CDR2: SGHNT, YYREEE (reference sequence). The CDR3 has 13 amino acids. Trimming cost V 3 bases and J 8 bases, with 14 bases left between them. Written as DNA, the CDR3 is TGTGCCAGCAGCTACACCCAGGAGGTGGGCTACACCTTC. This encodes CASSYTQEVGYTF.

The chain recombines TRBV12-3 or TRBV12-4 with TRBJ1-1, with D possibly matching TRBD1 (6 bases). The CDR3 length is 13 residues. Trimming shortened V by 6 bases and J by 1 base, and 9 bases separated the two germline ends. DNA of the CDR3: TGTGCCAGCAGGCGGACAGAGAACACTGAAGCTTTCTTT. As protein: CASRRTENTEAFF.

This chain uses TRBV28 with TRBJ1-5; the D is unclear. Germline V gene sequence: CDR1 MDHEN, CDR2 SYDVKM. The CDR3 sequence is 16 residues long. V gave up 6 bases and J gave up 0 bases, with 15 bases separating them. CDR3 coding DNA: TGTGCCAGCAGCTCATTTTTCGGGTATAGCAATCAGCCCCAGCATTTT. As protein: CASSSFFGYSNQPQHF.

The chain has TRBV28 and TRBJ2-1; possibly TRBD2 for D (6 bases). V was cut by 2 bases and J by 8 bases, with 22 bases left in between. This CDR3 region has 17 residues. The germline CDR1 and CDR2 sequences are MDHEN and SYDVKM. DNA for the CDR3: TGTGCCAGCAGTTTAGCGTTAGCGGCAATCCAAGTCGATGAGCAGTTCTTC. Translated: CASSLALAAIQVDEQFF.

The CDR3 loop reads CASNREGRQPQHF. The CDR3 DNA reads as TGTGCCAGCAATCGGGAGGGGAGGCAGCCCCAGCATTTT. The rearrangement links TRBV6-5 to TRBJ1-5; D might be TRBD1 (5 bases). This CDR3 has 13 residues. The V gene's germline CDR1 is MNHEY and CDR2 SVGAGI. V was cut by 7 bases and J by 7 bases, with 14 bases left in between.

This clone appeared once. The V gene is TRBV7-9, the J gene TRBJ2-7; D call uncertain. CDR3 length: 13 residues. Per the germline V gene, CDR1 is SEHNR and CDR2 is FQNEAQ (reference sequence). V lost 5 bases and J 2 bases, leaving 10 bases between the germline ends. As DNA, the CDR3 is TGTGCCAGCAGCGGCCATGGGCCCTACGAGCAGTACTTC. This codes for CASSGHGPYEQYF.

Comment on this clone: At one end, the junction sequence differs from germline, possibly due to a read error. The V gene is TRBV28, the J gene TRBJ1-2; TRBD1 aligns across 7 bases. The germline V gene has CDR1 MDHEN and CDR2 SYDVKM. The CDR3 spans 18 residues. CDR3 DNA sequence: TGTGCCAGCAGGAAACAGGGGATTACCCTTTTGACTAACTATGGCTACAGCTTC. The encoded protein is CASRKQGITLLTNYGYSF.

The V gene is TRBV6-2 or TRBV6-3, the J gene TRBJ2-3; 10 bases are a match to TRBD2. Germline assignment: CDR1 MNHEY and CDR2 SVGEGT. With V trimmed by 2 bases and J by 2 bases, 7 bases remained unmatched. The CDR3 spans 17 residues. For the CDR3, the DNA is TGTGCCAGCAGTTACCACAGACTAGCGGGTACCACAGATACGCAGTATTTT. This codes for CASSYHRLAGTTDTQYF.

The chain is built from TRBV10-3 and TRBJ2-5; TRBD1 matches 9 bases. The germline V gene has CDR1 ENHRY and CDR2 SYGVKD. V was pared by 0 bases and J by 7 bases, with 6 bases of the junction left unmatched. This CDR3 comprises 15 residues. CDR3 nucleotides: TGTGCCATCAGTGAGTCTGGGACAGGGCAGCCGACCCAGTACTTC. It is translated as CAISESGTGQPTQYF.

This clone has only one observation. V gene TRBV11-3 combines with J gene TRBJ2-7; TRBD1 aligns across 11 bases. Germline V gene lookup returns CDR1 SGHNT and CDR2 YENEEA. V was clipped by 4 bases and J by 7 bases; unmatched bases: 9. The CDR3 totals 15 residues. CDR3: CASSSGTGGGWEQYF. As DNA, the CDR3 is TGTGCCAGCAGCTCCGGGACAGGGGGGGGTTGGGAGCAGTACTTC.

This chain uses TRBV7-3 with TRBJ1-1; 9 positions match TRBD1. The CDR3 is made up of 13 amino acids. Trimming at V came to 6 bases and at J to 11 bases, leaving 10 bases not matched to a gene. From germline, CDR1 is SGHTA and CDR2 FQGTGA. CDR3 DNA sequence: TGTGCCAGCAGTCGCACAGGGGGCGATTTGGCTTTCTTT. Translating it yields CASSRTGGDLAFF.

The chain uses TRBV11-2 and TRBJ2-2; 8 bases align to TRBD1. The CDR3 loop spans 16 amino acids. Germline V lookup: CDR1 SGHAT, CDR2 FQNNGV. V lost 5 bases, J lost 0 bases, and 5 bases stayed unmatched. The chain's CDR3 is CASSNPGQANTGELFF. CDR3 sequence (DNA): TGTGCCAGCAGCAATCCGGGACAGGCGAACACCGGGGAGCTGTTTTTT.

This clone has a count of ten or more. This chain links TRBV19 with TRBJ1-1; D not resolved. The CDR3 is made up of 11 amino acids. The germline V and J ends were trimmed by 6 bases and 5 bases, with 7 bases remaining between them. CDR1 and CDR2 (germline): LNHDA, SQIVND (reference sequence). The CDR3 region has the DNA TGTGCCAGTAGCACGAGAACTGAAGCTTTCTTT. This gives the protein CASSTRTEAFF.

J is TRBJ2-3 and V is TRBV27; D is possibly TRBD2 (5 bases). V was pared by 5 bases and J by 2 bases, with 11 bases between. Germline V gene data show CDR1 as MNHEY and CDR2 as SMNVEV (reference sequence). CDR3 length: 14 residues. CDR3 nucleotide sequence: TGTGCCAGCAGTCCCCGGGATAACACAGATACGCAGTATTTT. This translates into CASSPRDNTDTQYF.

The chain uses TRBV9 and TRBJ2-1; 9 bases match TRBD1. This CDR3 comprises 15 residues. Germline V gene lookup returns CDR1 SGDLS and CDR2 YYNGEE. The trim removed 3 bases at V and 4 bases at J, leaving 5 bases unmatched. The CDR3 here is CASSDGTGLYNEQFF. In DNA form, the CDR3 reads TGTGCCAGCAGCGACGGGACAGGGTTGTACAATGAGCAGTTCTTC. The full variable domain, in which reference TRBV9 and TRBJ2-1 provide the parts outside the CDR3, is DSGVTQTPKHLITATGQRVTLRCSPRSGDLSVYWYQQSLDQGLQFLIQYYNGEERAKGNILERFSAQQFPDLHSELNLSSLELGDSALYFCASSDGTGLYNEQFFGPGTRLTVL.